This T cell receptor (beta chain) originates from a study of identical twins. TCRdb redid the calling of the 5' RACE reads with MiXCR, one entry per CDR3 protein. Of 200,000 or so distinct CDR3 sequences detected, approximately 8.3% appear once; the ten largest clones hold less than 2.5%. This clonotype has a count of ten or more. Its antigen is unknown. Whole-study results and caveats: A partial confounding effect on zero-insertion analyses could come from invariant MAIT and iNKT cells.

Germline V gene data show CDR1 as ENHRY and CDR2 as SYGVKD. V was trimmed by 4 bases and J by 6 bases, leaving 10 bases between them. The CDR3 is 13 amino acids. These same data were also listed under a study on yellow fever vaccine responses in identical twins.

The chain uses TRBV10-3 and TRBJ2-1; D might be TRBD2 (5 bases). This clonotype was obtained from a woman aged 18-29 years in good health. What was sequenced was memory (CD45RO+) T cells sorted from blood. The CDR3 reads CAISALASNEQFF. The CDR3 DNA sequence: TGTGCCATCAGTGCGCTAGCAAGCAATGAGCAGTTCTTC.